The 12 T cell receptor beta chains listed next were all sequenced from one sample in a study of T-cell reconstitution after alpha-beta-depleted transplantation in children. It was with unique molecular identifiers that the TCRbeta library was prepared. Each CDR3 protein is one row after TCRdb ran MiXCR on the PCR reads. There are about 300,000 distinct CDR3 sequences in the sample; around 10% occur only once, and just under 7.5% lies in the top ten. Sequencing used PBMCs, obtained before TCRalphabeta/CD19-depleted stem cell transplant. The receptors were gathered from a boy in the first two years of life with acute myeloid leukemia, due to receive a stem cell transplant.

This clonotype was counted between two and nine times. This rearrangement joins TRBV12-3 or TRBV12-4 to TRBJ2-2; D is unresolved. The CDR3 contains 16 residues. Trimming stripped 1 base from V and 8 bases from J, with 17 bases between. The CDR3 sequence: CASSLVQYTHRGELFF. CDR3 DNA sequence: TGTGCCAGCAGTTTAGTACAGTACACGCACCGGGGGGAGCTGTTTTTT.

This clonotype was seen ten or more times. The chain carries TRBV29-1 and TRBJ1-1, with D possibly being TRBD1 (6 bases). Germline V CDR1 and CDR2: SQVTM, ANQGSEA. The V end lost 5 bases, the J end lost 4 bases, and 14 bases lay between the germline ends. The CDR3 loop spans 13 amino acids. The CDR3 DNA reads TGCAGCGTTTACACAGGGAGGGGCACTGAAGCTTTCTTT. Protein sequence: CSVYTGRGTEAFF.

In its sample, this clonotype was seen many times. The chain is built from TRBV7-2 and TRBJ2-2; no clear D. Germline CDR1 reads SGHTA; CDR2 reads FQGNSA. CDR3 length equals 12 residues. The germline V and J ends were trimmed by 5 bases and 0 bases, with 1 base remaining between them. CDR3 sequence: CASSTNTGELFF. For the CDR3, the DNA is TGTGCCAGCAGCACGAACACCGGGGAGCTGTTTTTT.

The table lists this clonotype with many counts. This rearrangement joins TRBV27 to TRBJ1-1; D is possibly TRBD1 (6 bases). The CDR3 covers 14 residues. Trimming took off 4 bases at V and 2 bases at J, with 11 bases between the two ends. The germline gives CDR1 MNHEY, CDR2 SMNVEV (reference sequence). The chain's CDR3 is CASSSGTPNTEAFF. CDR3 DNA: TGTGCCAGCAGTTCCGGGACACCCAACACTGAAGCTTTCTTT.

Ten or more counts support this clonotype. This chain connects TRBV7-2 to TRBJ2-3, with 8 nucleotides matching TRBD1. CDR1 SGHTA and CDR2 FQGNSA come from the germline V gene. V lost 5 bases to trimming and J lost 1 base; unmatched junction nucleotides: 5. The CDR3 covers 15 residues. For the CDR3, the DNA is TGTGCCAGCAGCCTAGGACAGGGTCGCACAGATACGCAGTATTTT. Translation gives CASSLGQGRTDTQYF. The full variable domain, in which reference TRBV7-2 and TRBJ2-3 provide the parts outside the CDR3, is GAGVSQSPSNKVTEKGKDVELRCDPISGHTALYWYRQSLGQGLEFLIYFQGNSAPDKSGLPSDRFSAERTGGSVSTLTIQRTQQEDSAVYLCASSLGQGRTDTQYFGPGTRLTVL.

Many counts were recorded for this clonotype. V usage is TRBV20-1 and J usage is TRBJ2-7; D is unclear. Germline assignment: CDR1 DFQATT and CDR2 SNEGSKA (reference sequence). Trimming took off 1 base at V and 6 bases at J, with 13 bases between the two ends. CDR3 length equals 13 residues. DNA for the CDR3: TGCAGTGCTAGAGGGACCCAGAGTTTCGAGCAGTACTTC. This gives the protein CSARGTQSFEQYF.

This clonotype was detected many times. The chain recombines TRBV15 with TRBJ1-3, with a possible D match to TRBD1 (5 bases). CDR1 LNHNV and CDR2 YYDKDF come from the germline V gene (reference sequence). Trimming pared 0 bases from V and 0 bases from J, leaving 9 bases between. This CDR3 has 16 residues. The CDR3 bases are TGTGCCACCAGCAGAGATCCCAGGGCCTCTGGAAACACCATATATTTT. This translates into CATSRDPRASGNTIYF.

The chain combines TRBV12-3 or TRBV12-4 with TRBJ2-4; D remains ambiguous. The CDR3 sequence is 15 residues long. Deletions cut 6 bases from V and 8 bases from J, with 20 bases between. Written as DNA, the CDR3 is TGTGCCAGCAGCCCGGGTGGAGACGGGTGGGACATTCAGTACTTC. Amino acids: CASSPGGDGWDIQYF.

To note about this clonotype: A much larger clonotype is one base distant, so this may be a read error. The V gene is TRBV12-3 or TRBV12-4, the J gene TRBJ2-7; 11 bases fit TRBD2. V was clipped by 2 bases and J by 8 bases; unmatched bases: 8. The CDR3 length is 15 residues. Here the CDR3 reads CASSLSLAGGHKQYF. CDR3 in DNA: TGTGCCAGCAGTTTATCCCTAGCGGGAGGTCACAAGCAGTACTTC.

This clonotype was observed a handful of times. The rearrangement joins TRBV7-2 to TRBJ1-6; a weak D match, TRBD1 (6 bases). Trimming took off 2 bases at V and 6 bases at J, with 11 bases between the two ends. Germline-derived CDR1 and CDR2 are SGHTA and FQGNSA. CDR3 length equals 15 residues. The CDR3 sequence is CASSLSQGLNSPLHF. The DNA of the CDR3 is TGTGCCAGCAGCTTATCACAGGGCCTTAATTCACCCCTCCACTTT. The full variable domain, completed using reference TRBV7-2 and TRBJ1-6, is GAGVSQSPSNKVTEKGKDVELRCDPISGHTALYWYRQSLGQGLEFLIYFQGNSAPDKSGLPSDRFSAERTGGSVSTLTIQRTQQEDSAVYLCASSLSQGLNSPLHFGNGTRLTVT.

This clonotype was picked up a small number of times. V and J are TRBV18 and TRBJ1-4; perhaps TRBD1 as D (6 bases). The germline gives CDR1 KGHSH, CDR2 LQKENI. The CDR3 covers 16 residues. The V and J ends lost 0 bases and 5 bases respectively, with 13 bases between them. CDR3 DNA: TGTGCCAGCTCACCACCGGACAGTCCGCCCAATGAAAAACTGTTTTTT. Translating it yields CASSPPDSPPNEKLFF.

This clonotype was seen more than once but under ten times. The chain's CDR3 is CSARDFRGQGQPQHF. The CDR3 nucleotides read TGCAGTGCTAGAGATTTTAGGGGGCAGGGTCAGCCCCAGCATTTT. J is TRBJ1-5 and V is TRBV20-1; 7 nucleotides agree with TRBD1. The CDR3 is 15 amino acids. Trimming at V came to 0 bases and at J to 6 bases, leaving 8 bases not matched to a gene. Germline-derived CDR1 and CDR2 are DFQATT and SNEGSKA (reference sequence).